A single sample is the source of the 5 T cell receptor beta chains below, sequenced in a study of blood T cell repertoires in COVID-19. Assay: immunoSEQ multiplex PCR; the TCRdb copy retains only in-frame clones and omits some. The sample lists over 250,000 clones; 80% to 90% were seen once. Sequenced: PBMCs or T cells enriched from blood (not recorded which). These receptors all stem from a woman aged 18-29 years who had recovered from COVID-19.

As DNA, the CDR3 is TGTGCCAGCAGTTTCGGACTAGCGGGGGGCCTTAGGGATGAGCAGTTCTTC. Its protein product is CASSFGLAGGLRDEQFF. The rearrangement joins TRBV27 to TRBJ2-1, with TRBD2 matching 14 bases. The germline V gene has CDR1 MNHEY and CDR2 SMNVEV (reference sequence). The junction had 9 bases not matched to a gene; V was cut back by 3 bases and J by 8 bases. This CDR3 comprises 17 residues.

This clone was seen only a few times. CDR3 in DNA: TGTGCCAGCATGCGCTCTGAAGCTTTCTTT. Translating gives CASMRSEAFF. The chain has TRBV2 and TRBJ1-1; D gene uncertain. Per the germline V gene, CDR1 is SNHLY and CDR2 is FYNNEI. Trimming stripped 7 bases from V and 6 bases from J, with 6 bases between. The CDR3 consists of 10 residues.

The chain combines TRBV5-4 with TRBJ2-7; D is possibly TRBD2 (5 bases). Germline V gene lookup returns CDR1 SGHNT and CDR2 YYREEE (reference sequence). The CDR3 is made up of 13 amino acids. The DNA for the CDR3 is TGTGCTGTAAGCTGGCGGACTTCCTACGAGCAGTACTTC. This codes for CAVSWRTSYEQYF.

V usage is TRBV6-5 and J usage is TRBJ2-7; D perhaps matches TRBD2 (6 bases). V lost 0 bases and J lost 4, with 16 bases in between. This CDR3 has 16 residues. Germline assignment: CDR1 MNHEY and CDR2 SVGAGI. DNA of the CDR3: TGTGCCAGCAGTTACTCGTCCGGAGGGCCTGGGTACGAGCAGTACTTC. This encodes CASSYSSGGPGYEQYF.

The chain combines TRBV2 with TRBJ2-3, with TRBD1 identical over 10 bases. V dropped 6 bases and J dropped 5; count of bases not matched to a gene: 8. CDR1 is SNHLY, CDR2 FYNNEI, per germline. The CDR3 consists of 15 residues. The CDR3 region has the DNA TGTGCCAGCAGGAAGGACGGGACAGGGGTAGATACGCAGTATTTT. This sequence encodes CASRKDGTGVDTQYF.